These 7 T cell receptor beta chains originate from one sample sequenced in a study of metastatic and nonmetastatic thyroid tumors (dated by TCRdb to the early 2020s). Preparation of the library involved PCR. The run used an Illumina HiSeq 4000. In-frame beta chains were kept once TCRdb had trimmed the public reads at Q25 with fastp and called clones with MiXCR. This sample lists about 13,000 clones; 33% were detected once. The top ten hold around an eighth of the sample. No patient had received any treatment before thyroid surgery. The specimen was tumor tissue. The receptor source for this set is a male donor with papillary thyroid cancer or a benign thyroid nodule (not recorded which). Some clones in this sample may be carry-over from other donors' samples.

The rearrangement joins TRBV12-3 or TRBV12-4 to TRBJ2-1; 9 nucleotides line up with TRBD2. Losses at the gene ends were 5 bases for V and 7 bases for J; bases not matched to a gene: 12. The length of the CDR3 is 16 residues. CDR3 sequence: CASSGLGGRAGNEQFF. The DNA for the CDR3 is TGTGCCAGCAGTGGACTGGGCGGGAGGGCCGGAAATGAGCAGTTCTTC.

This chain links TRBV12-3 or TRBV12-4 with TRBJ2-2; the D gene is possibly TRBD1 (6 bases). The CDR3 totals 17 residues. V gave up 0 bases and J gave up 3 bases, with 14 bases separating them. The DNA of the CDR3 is TGTGCCAGCAGTTTAGCGGTTGGGGGCCGGTACACCGGGGAGCTGTTTTTT. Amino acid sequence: CASSLAVGGRYTGELFF.

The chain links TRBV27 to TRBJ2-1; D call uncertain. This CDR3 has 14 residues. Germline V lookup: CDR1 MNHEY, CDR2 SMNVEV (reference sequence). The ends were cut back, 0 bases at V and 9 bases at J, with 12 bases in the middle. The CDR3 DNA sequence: TGTGCCAGCAGTTTATCCGAAAAAAAGGGTGAGCAGTTCTTC. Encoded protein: CASSLSEKKGEQFF.

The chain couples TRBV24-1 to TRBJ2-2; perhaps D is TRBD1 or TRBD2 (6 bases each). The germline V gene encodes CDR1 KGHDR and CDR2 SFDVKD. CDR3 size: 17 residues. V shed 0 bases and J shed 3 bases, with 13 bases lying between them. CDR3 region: CATSDLPPGEDTGELFF. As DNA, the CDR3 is TGTGCCACCAGTGATTTGCCTCCAGGGGAGGACACCGGGGAGCTGTTTTTT.

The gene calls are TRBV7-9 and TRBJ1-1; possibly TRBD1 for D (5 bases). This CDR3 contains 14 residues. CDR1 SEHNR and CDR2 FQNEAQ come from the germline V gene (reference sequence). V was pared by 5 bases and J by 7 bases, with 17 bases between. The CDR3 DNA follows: TGTGCCAGCAGCCCGACAAGGGGAACGGGTGAAGCTTTCTTT. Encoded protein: CASSPTRGTGEAFF.

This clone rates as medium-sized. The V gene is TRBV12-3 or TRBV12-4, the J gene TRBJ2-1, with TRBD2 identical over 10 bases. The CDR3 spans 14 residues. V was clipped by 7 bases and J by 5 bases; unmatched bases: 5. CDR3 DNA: TGTGCCAGCATTACTAGCGGGATCCACAATGAGCAGTTCTTC. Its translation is CASITSGIHNEQFF.

The CDR3 sequence is CASSYTTGSSYEQYF. DNA of the CDR3: TGTGCCAGCAGTTACACTACAGGTTCTTCCTACGAGCAGTACTTC. The V call is TRBV6-6, the J call TRBJ2-7; perhaps TRBD1 as D (5 bases). V was clipped by 2 bases and J by 1 base, with 12 bases between them. Per germline, CDR1 MNHNY and CDR2 SVGAGI (reference sequence). The CDR3 has 15 residues.